This is a list of T cell receptor beta chains from one sample in a study of T cells in Graves' hyperthyroidism and ophthalmopathy. From the multiplex PCR reads, TCRdb called clonotypes with MiXCR, one entry per CDR3 protein. This sample has about 740,000 distinct CDR3 sequences; around 15% occur once, and the top ten carry roughly 10%. What was sequenced was blood. Every receptor here comes from a woman under 30 with Graves' hyperthyroidism. CDR3s include the opening cysteine and the closing phenylalanine or tryptophan. A D gene is named only where the DNA matches it firmly. Only some rows state a clone size, as once, few, many or a class for expanded clones.

d_call j_call clone_size v_call cdr3_nt cdr3_aa
NA TRBJ2-7 many TRBV10-2 TGCGCCAGCAGACCGGTCGCTCTCTACGAGCAGTACTTC CASRPVALYEQYF
NA TRBJ1-1 many TRBV27 TGTGCCAGCAGTTTATATGGGACAAGAGAGGCTTTCTTT CASSLYGTREAFF
TRBD2 TRBJ2-1 many TRBV7-8 TGTGCCAGCAGCTTGGGGGACTATAGTGTGAATGAGCAGTTCTTC CASSLGDYSVNEQFF
NA TRBJ2-7 many TRBV14 TGTGCCAGCAGCCAATGGGGAGGCGGCTCCTACGAGCAGTACTTC CASSQWGGGSYEQYF
TRBD1 TRBJ1-2 many TRBV27 TGTGCCAGCAGTTTTCTTGGCCCAGGGGGCCCTAACTATGGCTACACCTTC CASSFLGPGGPNYGYTF
NA TRBJ2-5 NA TRBV7-2 TGTGCCAGCAGCTTAGGCAGGGGGGACGGAGAGACCCAGTACTTC CASSLGRGDGETQYF
TRBD2 TRBJ2-7 NA TRBV4-3 TGCGCCAGCAGCCAAGCTCCCCTACTAGCGGGTTTTTACGAGCAGTACTTC CASSQAPLLAGFYEQYF
TRBD1 TRBJ2-7 many TRBV7-9 TGTGCCAGCAGCTCGGGACAGGCCGCCTACGAGCAGTACTTC CASSSGQAAYEQYF
NA TRBJ2-2 few TRBV12-3/TRBV12-4 TGTGCCAGCAGCCCCGGCAGCCGGGGTCTGGCCGGGGAGCTGTTTTTT CASSPGSRGLAGELFF
TRBD2 TRBJ2-3 NA TRBV10-1 TGCGCCAGCAGTGACCCAGCGGGAGGGTCAGATACGCAGTATTTT CASSDPAGGSDTQYF
NA TRBJ2-1 NA TRBV10-3 TGTGCCATCAGTGAGGGAAATTACAATGAGCAGTTCTTC CAISEGNYNEQFF
NA TRBJ1-2 many TRBV12-3/TRBV12-4 TGTGCCAGCAGTTCCGTGGACGGCCCGGGCTACACCTTC CASSSVDGPGYTF
NA TRBJ2-1 few TRBV3-1 TGTGCCAGCAGCCTCCTGCCGGACTCCTACAATGAGCAGTTCTTC CASSLLPDSYNEQFF
TRBD1 TRBJ2-1 many TRBV28 TGTGCCAGCAAGTTGGAAGGACAGGTGAACAATGAGCAGTTCTTC CASKLEGQVNNEQFF
TRBD2 TRBJ2-3 few TRBV6-1 TGTGCCAGCAGCGGCGGGACTACCCTAAGGGGTTCAAGCACAGATACGCAGTATTTT CASSGGTTLRGSSTDTQYF
TRBD2 TRBJ2-3 NA TRBV9 TGTGCCAGCAGCGCTTGGACTAGCGGCATTGCCCGCACAGATACGCAGTATTTT CASSAWTSGIARTDTQYF
NA TRBJ1-4 NA TRBV7-9 TGTGCCAGCAGCTTAGACAGGACCTCTGAAAAACTGTTTTTT CASSLDRTSEKLFF
NA TRBJ1-5 many TRBV7-2 TGTGCCAGCAGCTTTTATGGGAATCAGCCCCAGCATTTT CASSFYGNQPQHF
NA TRBJ2-1 NA TRBV4-3 TGCGCCAGCAGCCCAGGACAGAGCTACGAGCAGTTCTTC CASSPGQSYEQFF
NA TRBJ1-1 few TRBV24-1 TGTGCCACCAAGGGGGGGCCAGGATCCACTGAAGCTTTCTTT CATKGGPGSTEAFF
TRBD1 TRBJ1-2 NA TRBV29-1 TGCAGCGTTGAACCCAGGGGGGCGGCCTATGGCTACACCTTC CSVEPRGAAYGYTF
TRBD1 TRBJ2-7 many TRBV11-2 TGTGCCAGCAGCCCCGCGCAGGGGGTTATCTACGAGCAGTACTTC CASSPAQGVIYEQYF
TRBD1 TRBJ1-1 many TRBV18 TGTGCCAGCTCACCACCTAACAGGGGGCCAATGAACACTGAAGCTTTCTTT CASSPPNRGPMNTEAFF
TRBD1 TRBJ2-4 NA TRBV6-1 TGTGCCAGCAGGTCAGGGGGTTCGAAAAACATTCAGTACTTC CASRSGGSKNIQYF
NA TRBJ2-7 few TRBV28 TGTGCCACCGTGGCAGCCAGCTACGAGCAGTACTTC CATVAASYEQYF
NA TRBJ2-3 few TRBV7-9 TGTGCCAGCAGCTTATATCCCGATACGCAGTATTTT CASSLYPDTQYF
NA TRBJ1-1 many TRBV11-2 TGTGCCAGCAGCTTAGCCCAGGGGATCGGGATGAACACTGAAGCTTTCTTT CASSLAQGIGMNTEAFF
TRBD2 TRBJ2-7 many TRBV7-9 TGCGCCAGCAGCTCAGCGGGGTCCTCCTACGAGCAGTACTTC CASSSAGSSYEQYF
NA TRBJ1-2 many TRBV20-1 TGCGTTAGTCCAGGGACGACTGGCTACACCTTC CVSPGTTGYTF
NA TRBJ2-2 many TRBV12-3/TRBV12-4 TGTGCCCCGAGGGGATCGGGCCGAAACACCGGGGAGCTGTTTTTT CAPRGSGRNTGELFF
TRBD1 TRBJ1-1 NA TRBV14 TGTGCCAGCAGCCACAGGGGGAGGAACACTGAAGCTCTCTTT CASSHRGRNTEALF
NA TRBJ1-1 NA TRBV19 TGTGCCAGTAGTCTCCAGGCCCCCCCACCAGCTTTCTTT CASSLQAPPPAFF